This record concerns one T cell receptor beta chain sequence. The sample is drawn from a study of identical twins. Using its own MiXCR run on the 5' RACE reads, TCRdb lists one record per CDR3 protein. The data hold around 530,000 distinct CDR3 sequences, with roughly 15% observed a single time. This CDR3 has 12 residues. V was trimmed by 7 bases and J by 6 bases, leaving 9 bases between them. The germline CDR1 and CDR2 sequences are SNHLY and FYNNEI. These data were also filed under a second study, of yellow fever vaccine responses in identical twins.

The sample consisted of CD4+ T cells sorted from blood. This chain uses TRBV2 with TRBJ2-2, with no clear D. The sequence was collected from a woman between 18 and 29 years old in good health. The CDR3 here is CASTPGPGELFF. CDR3 in DNA: TGTGCCAGCACCCCCGGCCCCGGGGAGCTGTTTTTT.